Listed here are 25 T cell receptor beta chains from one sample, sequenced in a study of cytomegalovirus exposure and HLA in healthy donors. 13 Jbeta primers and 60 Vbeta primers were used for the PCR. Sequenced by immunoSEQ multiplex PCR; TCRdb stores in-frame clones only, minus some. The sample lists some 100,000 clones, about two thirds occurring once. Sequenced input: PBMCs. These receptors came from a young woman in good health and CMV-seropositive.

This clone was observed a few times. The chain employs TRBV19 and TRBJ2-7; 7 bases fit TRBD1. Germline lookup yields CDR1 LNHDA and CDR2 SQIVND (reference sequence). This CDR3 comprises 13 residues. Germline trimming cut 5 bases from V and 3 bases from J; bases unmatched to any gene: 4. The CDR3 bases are TGTGCCAGTAGTGACGGGACAGTCTACGAGCAGTACTTC. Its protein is CASSDGTVYEQYF.

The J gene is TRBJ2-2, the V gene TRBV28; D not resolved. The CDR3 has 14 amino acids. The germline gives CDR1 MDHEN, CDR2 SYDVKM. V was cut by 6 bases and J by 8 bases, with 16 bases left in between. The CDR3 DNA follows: TGTGCCAGCAGCCTCCGACTCCCCTGGGGGGAGCTGTTTTTT. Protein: CASSLRLPWGELFF. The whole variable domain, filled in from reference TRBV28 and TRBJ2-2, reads DVKVTQSSRYLVKRTGEKVFLECVQDMDHENMFWYRQDPGLGLRLIYFSYDVKMKEKGDIPEGYSVSREKKERFSLILESASTNQTSMYLCASSLRLPWGELFFGEGSRLTVL.

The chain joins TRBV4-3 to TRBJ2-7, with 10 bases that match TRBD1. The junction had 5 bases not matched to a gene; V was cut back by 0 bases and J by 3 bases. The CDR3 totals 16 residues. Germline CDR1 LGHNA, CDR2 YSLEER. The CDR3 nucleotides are TGCGCCAGCAGCCAAGATCCTGGGACAGGGGACTACGAGCAGTACTTC. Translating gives CASSQDPGTGDYEQYF.

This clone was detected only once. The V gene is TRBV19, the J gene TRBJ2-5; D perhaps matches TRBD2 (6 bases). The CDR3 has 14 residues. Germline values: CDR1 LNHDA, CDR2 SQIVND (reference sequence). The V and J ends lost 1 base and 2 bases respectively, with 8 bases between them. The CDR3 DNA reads TGTGCCAGTAGTATAGTCGGGAGTCAAGAGACCCAGTACTTC. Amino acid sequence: CASSIVGSQETQYF.

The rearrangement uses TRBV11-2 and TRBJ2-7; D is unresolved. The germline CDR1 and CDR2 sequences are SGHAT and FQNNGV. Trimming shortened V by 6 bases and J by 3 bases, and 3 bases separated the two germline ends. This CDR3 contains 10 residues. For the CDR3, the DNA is TGTGCCAGCAGTAACTACGAGCAGTACTTC. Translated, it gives CASSNYEQYF.

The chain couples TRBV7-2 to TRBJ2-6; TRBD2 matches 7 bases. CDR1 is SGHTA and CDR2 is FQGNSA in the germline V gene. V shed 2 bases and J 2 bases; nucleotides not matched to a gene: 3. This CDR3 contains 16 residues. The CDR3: CASSLWGGTGANVLTF. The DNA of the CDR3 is TGTGCCAGCAGCTTATGGGGGGGTACTGGGGCCAACGTCCTGACTTTC.

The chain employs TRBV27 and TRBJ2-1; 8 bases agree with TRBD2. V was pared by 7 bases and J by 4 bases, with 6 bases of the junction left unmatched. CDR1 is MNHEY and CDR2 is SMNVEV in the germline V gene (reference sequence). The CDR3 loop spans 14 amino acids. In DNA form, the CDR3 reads TGTGCCAGCACGCGGGCTAGCGGGTACAATGAGCAGTTCTTC. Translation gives CASTRASGYNEQFF.

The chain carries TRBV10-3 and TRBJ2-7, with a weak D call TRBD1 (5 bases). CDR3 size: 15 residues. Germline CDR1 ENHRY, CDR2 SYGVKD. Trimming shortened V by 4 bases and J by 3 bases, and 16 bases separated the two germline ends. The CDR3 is CAISGLQGGIYEQYF. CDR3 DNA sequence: TGTGCCATCAGTGGGTTGCAGGGTGGAATCTACGAGCAGTACTTC.

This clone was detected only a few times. The CDR3 is CASGACGYTF. CDR3 DNA: TGTGCCAGCGGGGCTTGTGGCTACACCTTC. The V and J genes are TRBV28 and TRBJ1-2, with D maybe TRBD1 (5 bases). Per the germline V gene, CDR1 is MDHEN and CDR2 is SYDVKM. Trimming cost V 8 bases and J 7 bases, with 8 bases left between them. The CDR3 has 10 amino acids.

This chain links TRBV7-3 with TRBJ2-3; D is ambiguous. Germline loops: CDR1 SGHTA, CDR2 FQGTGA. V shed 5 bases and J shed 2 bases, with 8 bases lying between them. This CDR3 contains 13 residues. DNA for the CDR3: TGTGCCAGCAGCCCTTCTAACACAGATACGCAGTATTTT. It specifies CASSPSNTDTQYF.

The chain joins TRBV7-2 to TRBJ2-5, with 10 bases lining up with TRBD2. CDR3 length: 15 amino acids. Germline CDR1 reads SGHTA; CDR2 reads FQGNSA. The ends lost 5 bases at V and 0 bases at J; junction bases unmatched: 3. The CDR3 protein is CASSPTSGYQETQYF. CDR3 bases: TGTGCCAGCAGCCCGACTAGCGGGTACCAAGAGACCCAGTACTTC.

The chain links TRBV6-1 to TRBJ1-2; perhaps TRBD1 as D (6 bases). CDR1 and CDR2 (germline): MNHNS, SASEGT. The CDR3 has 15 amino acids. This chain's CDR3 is CVSNSGASGNYGYTF. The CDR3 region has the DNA TGTGTAAGCAACTCAGGGGCGTCCGGTAACTATGGCTACACCTTC.

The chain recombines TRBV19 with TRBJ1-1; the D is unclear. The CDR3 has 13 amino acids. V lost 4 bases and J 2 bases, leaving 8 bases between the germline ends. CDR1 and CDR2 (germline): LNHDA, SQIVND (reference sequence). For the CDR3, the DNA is TGTGCCAGTAGTAGAGTGCAAAACACTGAAGCTTTCTTT. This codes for CASSRVQNTEAFF.

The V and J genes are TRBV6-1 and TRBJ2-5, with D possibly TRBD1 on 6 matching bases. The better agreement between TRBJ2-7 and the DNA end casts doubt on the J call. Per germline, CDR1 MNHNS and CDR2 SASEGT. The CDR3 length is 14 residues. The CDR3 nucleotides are TGTGCCAGCAGGTCCGGGACATTGTCCTACGAGCAGTACTTC. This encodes CASRSGTLSYEQYF.

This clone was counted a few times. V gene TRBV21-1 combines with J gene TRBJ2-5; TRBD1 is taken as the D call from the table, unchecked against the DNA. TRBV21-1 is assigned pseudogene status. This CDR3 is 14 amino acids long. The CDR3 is CASTGTGFVQTQYF. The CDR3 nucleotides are TGTGCCAGCACCGGGACAGGGTTTGTGCAGACCCAGTACTTC.

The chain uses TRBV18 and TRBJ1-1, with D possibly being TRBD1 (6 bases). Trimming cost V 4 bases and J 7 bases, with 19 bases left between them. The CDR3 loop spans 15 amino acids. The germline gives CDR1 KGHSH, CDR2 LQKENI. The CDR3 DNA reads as TGTGCCAGCTCACTATCCGGGACAAAGACCATTGAAGCTTTCTTT. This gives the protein CASSLSGTKTIEAFF.

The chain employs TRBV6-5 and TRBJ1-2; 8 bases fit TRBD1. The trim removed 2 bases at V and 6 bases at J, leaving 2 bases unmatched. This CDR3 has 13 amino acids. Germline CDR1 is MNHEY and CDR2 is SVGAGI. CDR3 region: CASSYQQGDGYTF. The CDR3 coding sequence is TGTGCCAGCAGTTACCAACAGGGGGATGGCTACACCTTC.

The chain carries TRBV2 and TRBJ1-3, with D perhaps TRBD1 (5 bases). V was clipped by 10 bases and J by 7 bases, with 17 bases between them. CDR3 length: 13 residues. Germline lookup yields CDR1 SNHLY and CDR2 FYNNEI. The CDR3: CAIGSEGRNTIYF. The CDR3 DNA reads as TGTGCCATCGGGAGCGAGGGGAGGAACACCATATATTTT.

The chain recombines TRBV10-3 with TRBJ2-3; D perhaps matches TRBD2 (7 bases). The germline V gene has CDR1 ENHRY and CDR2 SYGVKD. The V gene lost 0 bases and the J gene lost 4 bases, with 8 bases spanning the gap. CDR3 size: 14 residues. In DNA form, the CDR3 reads TGTGCCATCAGTGAGTCCGGGGGGCCAGATACGCAGTATTTT. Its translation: CAISESGGPDTQYF.

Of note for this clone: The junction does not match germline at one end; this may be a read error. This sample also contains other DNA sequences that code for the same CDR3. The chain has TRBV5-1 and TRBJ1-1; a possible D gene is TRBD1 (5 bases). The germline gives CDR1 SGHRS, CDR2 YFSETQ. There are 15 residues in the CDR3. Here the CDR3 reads CASSLLAAGGTEAFF. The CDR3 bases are TGCGCCAGCAGCTTGCTGGCGGCGGGGGGGACTGAGGCTTTCTTT.

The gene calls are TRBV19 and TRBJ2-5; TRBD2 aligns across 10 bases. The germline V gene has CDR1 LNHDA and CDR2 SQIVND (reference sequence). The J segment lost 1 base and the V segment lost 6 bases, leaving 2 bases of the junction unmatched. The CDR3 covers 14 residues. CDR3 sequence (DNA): TGTGCCAGTAGGCAGCGGGGGGGCCAAGAGACCCAGTACTTC. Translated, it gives CASRQRGGQETQYF.

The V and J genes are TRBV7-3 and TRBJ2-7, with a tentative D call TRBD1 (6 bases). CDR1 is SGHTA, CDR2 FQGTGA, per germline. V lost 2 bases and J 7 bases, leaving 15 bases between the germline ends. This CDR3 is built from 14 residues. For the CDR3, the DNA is TGTGCCAGCAGCTTACAGGGGTCTCCCTCGGAGCAGTACTTC. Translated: CASSLQGSPSEQYF.

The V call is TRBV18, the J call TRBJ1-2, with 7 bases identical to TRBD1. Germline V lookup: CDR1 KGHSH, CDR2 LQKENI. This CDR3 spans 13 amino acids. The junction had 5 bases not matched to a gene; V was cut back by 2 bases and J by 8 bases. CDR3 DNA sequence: TGTGCCAGCTCACCAACCCAGGGACAGGGCTACACCTTC. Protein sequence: CASSPTQGQGYTF. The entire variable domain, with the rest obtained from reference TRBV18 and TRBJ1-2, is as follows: NAGVMQNPRHLVRRRGQEARLRCSPMKGHSHVYWYRQLPEEGLKFMVYLQKENIIDESGMPKERFSAEFPKEGPSILRIQQVVRGDSAAYFCASSPTQGQGYTFGSGTRLTVV.

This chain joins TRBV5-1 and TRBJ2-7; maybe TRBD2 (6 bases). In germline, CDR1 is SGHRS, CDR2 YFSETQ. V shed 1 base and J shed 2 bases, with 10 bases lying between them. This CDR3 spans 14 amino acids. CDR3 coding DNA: TGCGCCAGCAGCTTGTCCGGGGGAGCCTACGAGCAGTACTTC. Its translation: CASSLSGGAYEQYF.

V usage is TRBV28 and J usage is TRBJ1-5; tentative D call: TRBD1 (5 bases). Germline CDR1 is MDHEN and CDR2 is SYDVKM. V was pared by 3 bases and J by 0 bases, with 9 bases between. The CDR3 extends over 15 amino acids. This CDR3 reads CASSLAGYSNQPQHF. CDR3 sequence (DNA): TGTGCCAGCAGTTTGGCAGGGTATAGCAATCAGCCCCAGCATTTT.